The source of this TCR beta chain is a study of blood T cell repertoires in COVID-19. Measured with immunoSEQ multiplex PCR; TCRdb has only the in-frame clones, and not every one. The sample gives about 130,000 clones, roughly 79% of which show up once; over 7.5% is in the top ten. Deletions cut 2 bases from V and 2 bases from J, with 6 bases between. This CDR3 comprises 13 residues. The chain is built from TRBV12-3 or TRBV12-4 and TRBJ1-1; no firm D call. What was sequenced was peripheral blood. This receptor was obtained from a woman between 55 and 75 years old with active or convalescent COVID-19. The DNA of the CDR3 is TGTGCCAGCAGTTTATACAGTAACACTGAAGCTTTCTTT. Its translation: CASSLYSNTEAFF.